This TCR beta chain was documented in a study of T cell changes during pregnancy in multiple sclerosis. Repertoires were generated with immunoSEQ multiplex PCR, while TCRdb's copy carries only in-frame clones and drops some. The sample yields 70,000 to 80,000 clones, around nine tenths seen once. The CDR3 is 14 amino acids. V gave up 3 bases and J gave up 4 bases; unmatched junction bases: 4. Germline assignment: CDR1 SQVTM and CDR2 ANQGSEA. This TCR was sampled from a female donor in good health, enrolled as a control in a pregnancy study. Source: peripheral blood, taken after pregnancy. This chain connects TRBV29-1 to TRBJ2-1, with TRBD1 matching over 9 bases. CDR3 in amino acids: CSVDYGTGYNEQFF. Written as DNA, the CDR3 is TGCAGCGTTGACTATGGGACAGGGTACAATGAGCAGTTCTTC.